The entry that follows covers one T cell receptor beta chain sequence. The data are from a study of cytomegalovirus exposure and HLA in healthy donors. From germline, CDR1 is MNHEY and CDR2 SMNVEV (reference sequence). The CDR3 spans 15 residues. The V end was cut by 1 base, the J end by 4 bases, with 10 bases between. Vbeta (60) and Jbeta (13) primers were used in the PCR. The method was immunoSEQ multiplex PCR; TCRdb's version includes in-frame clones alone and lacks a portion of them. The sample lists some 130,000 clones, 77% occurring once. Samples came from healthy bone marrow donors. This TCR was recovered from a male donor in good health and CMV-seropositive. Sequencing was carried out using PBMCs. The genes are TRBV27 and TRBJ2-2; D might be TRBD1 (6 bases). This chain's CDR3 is CASSLLAGATGELFF. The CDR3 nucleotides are TGTGCCAGCAGTTTATTAGCAGGGGCCACCGGGGAGCTGTTTTTT.